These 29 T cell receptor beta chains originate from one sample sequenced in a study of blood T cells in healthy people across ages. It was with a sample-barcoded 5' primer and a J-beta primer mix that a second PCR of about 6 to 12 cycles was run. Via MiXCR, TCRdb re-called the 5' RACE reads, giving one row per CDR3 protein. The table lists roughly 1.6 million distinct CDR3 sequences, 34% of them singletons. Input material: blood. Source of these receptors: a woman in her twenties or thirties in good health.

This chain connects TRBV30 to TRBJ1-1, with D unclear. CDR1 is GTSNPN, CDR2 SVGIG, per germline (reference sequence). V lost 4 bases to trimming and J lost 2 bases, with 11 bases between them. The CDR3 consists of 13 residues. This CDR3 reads CAWTVGGNTEAFF. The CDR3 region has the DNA TGTGCCTGGACCGTCGGAGGAAACACTGAAGCTTTCTTT.

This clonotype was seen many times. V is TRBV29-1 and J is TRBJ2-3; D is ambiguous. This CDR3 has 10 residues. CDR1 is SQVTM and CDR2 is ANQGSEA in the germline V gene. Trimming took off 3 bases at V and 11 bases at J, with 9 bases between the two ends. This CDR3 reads CSVEVQQQYF. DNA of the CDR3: TGCAGCGTTGAGGTGCAGCAGCAGTATTTT.

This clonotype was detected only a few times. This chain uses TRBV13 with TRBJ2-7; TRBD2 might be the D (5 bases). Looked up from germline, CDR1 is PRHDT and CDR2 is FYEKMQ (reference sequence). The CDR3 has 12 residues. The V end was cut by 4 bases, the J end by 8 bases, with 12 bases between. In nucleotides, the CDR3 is TGTGCCAGCAGCTCACTAGGCGGGCAGCAGTACTTC. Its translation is CASSSLGGQQYF.

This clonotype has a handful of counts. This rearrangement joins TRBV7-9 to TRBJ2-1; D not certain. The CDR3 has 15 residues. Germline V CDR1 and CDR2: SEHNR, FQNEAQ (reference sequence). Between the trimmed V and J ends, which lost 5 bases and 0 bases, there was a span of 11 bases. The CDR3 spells CASSQPESSYNEQFF. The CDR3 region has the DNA TGTGCCAGCAGCCAACCGGAAAGCTCCTACAATGAGCAGTTCTTC.

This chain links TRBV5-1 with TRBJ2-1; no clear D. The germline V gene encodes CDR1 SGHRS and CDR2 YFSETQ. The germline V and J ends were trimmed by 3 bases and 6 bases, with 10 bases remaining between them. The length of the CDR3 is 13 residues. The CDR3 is CASSSEVRNEQFF. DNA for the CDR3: TGCGCCAGCAGCTCTGAGGTGCGCAATGAGCAGTTCTTC.

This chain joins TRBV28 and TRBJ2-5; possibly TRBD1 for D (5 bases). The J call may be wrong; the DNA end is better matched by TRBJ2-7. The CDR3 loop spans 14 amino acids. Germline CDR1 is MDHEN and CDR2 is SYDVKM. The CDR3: CASSLSGPPYEQYF. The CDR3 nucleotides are TGTGCCAGCAGTTTATCAGGGCCACCCTACGAGCAGTACTTC.

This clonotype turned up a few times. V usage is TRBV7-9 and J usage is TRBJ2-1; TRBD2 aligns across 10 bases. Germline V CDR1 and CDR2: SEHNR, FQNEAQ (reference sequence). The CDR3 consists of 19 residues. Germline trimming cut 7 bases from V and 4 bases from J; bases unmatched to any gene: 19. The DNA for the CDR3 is TGTGCCAGCAAGCTCTTCCTTTTCCTAGCGGGAGACCCTTACAATGAGCAGTTCTTC. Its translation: CASKLFLFLAGDPYNEQFF.

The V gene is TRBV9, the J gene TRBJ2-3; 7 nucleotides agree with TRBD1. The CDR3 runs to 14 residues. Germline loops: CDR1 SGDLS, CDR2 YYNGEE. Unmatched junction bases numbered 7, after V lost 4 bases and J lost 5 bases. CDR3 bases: TGTGCCAGCAGCCCGCCAGGGGGTAAAGATACGCAGTATTTT. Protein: CASSPPGGKDTQYF. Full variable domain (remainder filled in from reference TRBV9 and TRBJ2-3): DSGVTQTPKHLITATGQRVTLRCSPRSGDLSVYWYQQSLDQGLQFLIQYYNGEERAKGNILERFSAQQFPDLHSELNLSSLELGDSALYFCASSPPGGKDTQYFGPGTRLTVL.

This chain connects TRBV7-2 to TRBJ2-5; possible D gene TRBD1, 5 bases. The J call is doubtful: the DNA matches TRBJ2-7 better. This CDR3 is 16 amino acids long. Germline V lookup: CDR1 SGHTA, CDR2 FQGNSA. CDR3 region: CASSLGKGSGYYEQYF. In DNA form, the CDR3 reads TGTGCCAGCAGCTTAGGTAAGGGGTCCGGCTACTACGAGCAGTACTTC.

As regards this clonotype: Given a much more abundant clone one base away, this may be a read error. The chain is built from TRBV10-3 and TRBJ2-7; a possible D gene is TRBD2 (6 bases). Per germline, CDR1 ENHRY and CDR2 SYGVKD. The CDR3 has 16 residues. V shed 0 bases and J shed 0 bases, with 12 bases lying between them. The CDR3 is CAISESSIGGSYEQYF. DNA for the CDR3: TGTGCCATCAGTGAGTCGTCCATCGGGGGCTCCTACGAGCAGTACTTC.

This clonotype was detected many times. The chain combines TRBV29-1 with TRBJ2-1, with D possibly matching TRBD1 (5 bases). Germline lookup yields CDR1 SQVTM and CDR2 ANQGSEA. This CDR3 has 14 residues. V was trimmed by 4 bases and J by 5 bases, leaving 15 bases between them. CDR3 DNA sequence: TGCAGCGTTGTCAAGGGGTCGACCCACAATGAGCAGTTCTTC. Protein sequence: CSVVKGSTHNEQFF.

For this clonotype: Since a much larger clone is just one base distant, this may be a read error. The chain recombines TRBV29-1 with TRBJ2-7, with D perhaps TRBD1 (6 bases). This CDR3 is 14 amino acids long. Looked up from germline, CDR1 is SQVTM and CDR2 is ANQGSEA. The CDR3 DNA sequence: TGCGGCGTTCTGACAGGTTATAGCTCCTACGAGCAGTACTTC. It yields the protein CGVLTGYSSYEQYF.

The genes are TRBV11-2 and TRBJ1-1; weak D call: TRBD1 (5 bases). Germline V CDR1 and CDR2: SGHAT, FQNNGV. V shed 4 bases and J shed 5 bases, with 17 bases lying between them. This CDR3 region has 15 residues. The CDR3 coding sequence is TGTGCCAGCAGCTCCCGCGGGGGTAGGACGACTGAAGCTTTCTTT. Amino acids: CASSSRGGRTTEAFF.

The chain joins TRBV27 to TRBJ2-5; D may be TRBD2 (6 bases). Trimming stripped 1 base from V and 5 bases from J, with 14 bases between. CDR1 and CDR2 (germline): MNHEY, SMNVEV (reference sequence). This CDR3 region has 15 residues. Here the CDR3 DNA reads TGTGCCAGCAGTTTATGTCAGAATGGAGGGGAGACCCAGTACTTC. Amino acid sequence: CASSLCQNGGETQYF.

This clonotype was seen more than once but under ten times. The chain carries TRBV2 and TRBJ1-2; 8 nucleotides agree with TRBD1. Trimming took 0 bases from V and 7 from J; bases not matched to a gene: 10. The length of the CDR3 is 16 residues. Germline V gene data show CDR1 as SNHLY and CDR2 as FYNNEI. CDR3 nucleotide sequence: TGTGCCAGCAGTGAAGCGGGGGCCAGGGGGCGCGGTGGCTACACCTTC. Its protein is CASSEAGARGRGGYTF.

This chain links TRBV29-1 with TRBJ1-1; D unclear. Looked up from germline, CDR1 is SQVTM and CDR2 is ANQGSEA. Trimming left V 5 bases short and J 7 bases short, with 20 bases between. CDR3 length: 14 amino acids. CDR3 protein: CSVLPTVSTDEAFF. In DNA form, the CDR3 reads TGCAGCGTTCTTCCCACAGTATCAACAGATGAAGCTTTCTTT.

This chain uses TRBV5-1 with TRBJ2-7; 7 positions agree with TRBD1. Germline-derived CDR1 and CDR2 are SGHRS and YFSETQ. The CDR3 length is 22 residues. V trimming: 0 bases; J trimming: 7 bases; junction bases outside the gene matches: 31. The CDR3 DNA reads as TGCGCCAGCAGCTTGGTTTATAGTCGACAGGGTCTCCGTCCTGGGGGACATAGAGAGCAGTACTTC. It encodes CASSLVYSRQGLRPGGHREQYF.

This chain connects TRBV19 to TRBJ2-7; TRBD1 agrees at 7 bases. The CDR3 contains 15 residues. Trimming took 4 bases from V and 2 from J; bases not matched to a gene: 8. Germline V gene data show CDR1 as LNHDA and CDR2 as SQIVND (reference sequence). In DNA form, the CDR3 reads TGTGCCAGTAGTACTTCTGGGCAGGGGGCCTACGAGCAGTACTTC. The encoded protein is CASSTSGQGAYEQYF.

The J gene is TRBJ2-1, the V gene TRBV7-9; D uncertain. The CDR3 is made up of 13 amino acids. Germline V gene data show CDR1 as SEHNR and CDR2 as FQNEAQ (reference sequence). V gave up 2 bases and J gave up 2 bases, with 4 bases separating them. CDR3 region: CASSLQAYNEQFF. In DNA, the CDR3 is TGTGCCAGCAGCTTACAGGCCTACAATGAGCAGTTCTTC. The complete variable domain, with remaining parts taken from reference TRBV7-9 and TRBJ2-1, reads DTGVSQNPRHKITKRGQNVTFRCDPISEHNRLYWYRQTLGQGPEFLTYFQNEAQLEKSRLLSDRFSAERPKGSFSTLEIQRTEQGDSAMYLCASSLQAYNEQFFGPGTRLTVL.

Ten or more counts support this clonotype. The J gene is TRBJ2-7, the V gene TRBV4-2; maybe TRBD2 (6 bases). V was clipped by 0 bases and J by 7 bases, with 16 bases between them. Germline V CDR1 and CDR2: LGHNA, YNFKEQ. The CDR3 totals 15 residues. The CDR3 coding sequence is TGTGCCAGCAGCCAAGAGGGGCGGGGCCGCCCTGAGCAGTACTTC. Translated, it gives CASSQEGRGRPEQYF.

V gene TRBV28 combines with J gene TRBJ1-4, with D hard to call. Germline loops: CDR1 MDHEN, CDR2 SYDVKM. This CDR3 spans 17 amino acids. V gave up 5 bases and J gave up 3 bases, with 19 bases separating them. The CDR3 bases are TGTGCCAGCAGTCCCCAGACACTAATGCTGGCTAATGAAAAACTGTTTTTT. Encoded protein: CASSPQTLMLANEKLFF.

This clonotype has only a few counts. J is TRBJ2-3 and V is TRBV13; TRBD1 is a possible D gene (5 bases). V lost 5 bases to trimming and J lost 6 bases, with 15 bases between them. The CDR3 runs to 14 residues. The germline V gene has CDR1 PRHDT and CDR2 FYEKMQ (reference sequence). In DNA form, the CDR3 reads TGTGCCAGCAGCCAAGGGGTTCTGCATGATACGCAGTATTTT. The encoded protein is CASSQGVLHDTQYF.

The CDR3 DNA follows: TGTGCCAGCAGTTCCCAGGGGGCTCTTACCGAGACCCAGTACTTC. This gives the protein CASSSQGALTETQYF. The V gene is TRBV6-1, the J gene TRBJ2-5; 8 bases fit TRBD1. CDR3 length: 15 amino acids. Germline V lookup: CDR1 MNHNS, CDR2 SASEGT. J was trimmed by 5 bases and V by 5 bases; bases with no gene match: 10.

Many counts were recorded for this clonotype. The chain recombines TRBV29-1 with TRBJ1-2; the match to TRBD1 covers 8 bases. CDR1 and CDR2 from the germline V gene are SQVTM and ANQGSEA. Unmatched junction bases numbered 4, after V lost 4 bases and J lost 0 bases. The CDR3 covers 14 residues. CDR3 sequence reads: CSVGTGITNYGYTF. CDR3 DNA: TGCAGCGTTGGGACAGGGATCACTAACTATGGCTACACCTTC. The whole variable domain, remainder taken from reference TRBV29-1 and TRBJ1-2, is SAVISQKPSRDICQRGTSLTIQCQVDSQVTMMFWYRQQPGQSLTLIATANQGSEATYESGFVIDKFPISRPNLTFSTLTVSNMSPEDSSIYLCSVGTGITNYGYTFGSGTRLTVV.

CDR3 loop: CASSQNLEGDTQYF. The CDR3 DNA reads TGTGCCAGCTCACAAAACTTGGAAGGAGATACGCAGTATTTT. The J gene is TRBJ2-3, the V gene TRBV18; unclear D gene. Germline CDR1 is KGHSH and CDR2 is LQKENI. The CDR3 totals 14 residues. Trimming took 4 bases from V and 5 from J, leaving 13 bases between them.

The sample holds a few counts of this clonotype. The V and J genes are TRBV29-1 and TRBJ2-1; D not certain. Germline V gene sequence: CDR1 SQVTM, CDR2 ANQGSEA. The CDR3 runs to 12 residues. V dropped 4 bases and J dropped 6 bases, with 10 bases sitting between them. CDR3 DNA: TGCAGCGTTGTTTTACGTAGCAATGAGCAGTTCTTC. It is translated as CSVVLRSNEQFF.

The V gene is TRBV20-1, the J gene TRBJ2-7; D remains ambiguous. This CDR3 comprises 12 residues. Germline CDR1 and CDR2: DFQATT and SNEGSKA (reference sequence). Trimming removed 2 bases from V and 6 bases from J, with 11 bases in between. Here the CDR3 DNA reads TGCAGTGCTAGAATGGGTGCCGGCGAGCAGTACTTC. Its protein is CSARMGAGEQYF.

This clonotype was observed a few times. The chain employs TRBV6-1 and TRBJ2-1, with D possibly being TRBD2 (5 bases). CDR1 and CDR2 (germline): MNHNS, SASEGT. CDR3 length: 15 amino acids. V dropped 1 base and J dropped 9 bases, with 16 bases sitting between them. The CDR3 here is CASSEVVLGVGEQFF. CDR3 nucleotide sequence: TGTGCCAGCAGTGAAGTGGTACTCGGGGTGGGTGAGCAGTTCTTC.

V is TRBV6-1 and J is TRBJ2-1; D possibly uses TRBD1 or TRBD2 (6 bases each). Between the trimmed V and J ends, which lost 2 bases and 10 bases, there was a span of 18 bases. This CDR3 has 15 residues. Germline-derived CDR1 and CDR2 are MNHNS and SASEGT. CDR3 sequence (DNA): TGTGCCAGCAGTGAATCGCCGGGGCAGGGGAGGGAGCAGTTCTTC. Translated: CASSESPGQGREQFF.